The sequence of this TCR beta chain was determined in a study of T cells expressing NK-cell markers. Study-wide results and caveats: Among CD8+ T cells from about six donors, dominant NKG2C+ clonotypes accounted for roughly 1.0-7.0%.

A 5'RACE template switching approach incorporating UMIs was used to make TCR beta cDNA. One entry per CDR3 protein, without DNA, is what TCRdb gives after re-calling the 5' RACE reads. This table holds some 150,000 distinct CDR3 sequences. Concerning this clonotype: Its antigen is not identified.

CDR3 length: 17 amino acids. The germline V gene has CDR1 DFQATT and CDR2 SNEGSKA (reference sequence). This TCR was recovered from a man between 18 and 29 years old in good health. The source material was blood T cells: a sorted CD56 or NKG2C T cell subset, CD4+ or CD8+ T cells, or bulk PBMC T cells (not recorded which). V is TRBV20-1 and J is TRBJ2-3. CDR3 residues: CSARDRAGTQYTDTQYF.